Here is one TCR beta chain with its context. Its antigen is not identified. The primer mix had 60 Vbeta and 13 Jbeta primers. Produced via immunoSEQ multiplex PCR; TCRdb's table is partial and in-frame only. This table holds about 210,000 clones, over 65% found once. The data originate from a study of cytomegalovirus exposure and HLA in healthy donors. Each donor was nominally healthy when sampled (though unrecorded immune exposures were likely). The CDR3 has 15 amino acids. Germline lookup yields CDR1 SGHNT and CDR2 YENEEA. The ends were cut back, 7 bases at V and 7 bases at J, with 23 bases in the middle. Points from the study as a whole: Rarity held for most TCR sequences, but there were some public TCRs that occurred in many donors. Earlier findings revealed that most TCR beta V segments proved productive either about 87% or about 30% of the time.

Sequences were obtained from PBMCs. The genes are TRBV11-3 and TRBJ2-7; perhaps TRBD2 as D (5 bases). The TCR originated in a man aged 40-49 years in good health and CMV-seropositive. The CDR3 sequence: CASTLTDSSQREQYF. The CDR3 DNA reads TGTGCCAGCACCCTCACGGACTCCTCTCAGAGGGAGCAGTACTTC.